This T cell receptor beta chain comes out of a study of shared clonotypes between healthy human individuals (dated by TCRdb to the early 2020s). At the level of the whole study: A couple of women and a few men aged 18 to 49 years were included in the cohort. For each donor, CD4 naive and CD4 memory were each given three plates, CD8 naive was given two plates, and CD8 memory was given one plate. Per donor, leukapheresis produced somewhere between about 0.94 and 10 billion PBMCs. The study deeply sequenced blood TCR repertoires of about 5 healthy adults to estimate repertoire size and the extent of clonotype sharing between individuals. To increase sequencing depth and limit assay-specific biases, different laboratories used diverse techniques to prepare libraries and sequence TCR repertoires. Broader findings and caveats from the paper: The genetic and exposure-history diversity represented was limited by the small number of donors. Larger estimated clonotype richness was generally found for naive subsets than for memory subsets. Compared with non-shared clonotypes, the clonotypes found in all four sorted-subset donors had higher generation probabilities. Pairwise subsampling led to the expectation that sequencing depth would affect the degree of clonotype sharing among donors. Even with the large sequencing depth, rarefaction of the sorted-subset datasets indicated that sequencing was incomplete. About 5% of naive CD4, 3.5% of naive CD8, about 2.4% of memory CD4, and less than 0.45% of memory CD8 clonotypes were shared across several donors. Sampling was limited to blood, and TCR repertoires in tissue likely differ from TCR repertoires in blood.

Using the deep immunoSEQ assay, TCR CDR3 regions were amplified from genomic DNA by multiplex PCR. For each cell subset, the extracted genomic DNA was distributed evenly across all wells of several immunoSEQ 96-well plates, and each plate served as one replicate. For sorted subsets, each replicate PCR was loaded with roughly 200 ng genomic DNA, equivalent to about 30,000 T cell genomes. The purified libraries were quantified using a Qubit 3.0 fluorometer, sized with a Bioanalyzer 2100, and then quantified again using the KAPA Library Quantification kit. A separate single-read 150-cycle Illumina NextSeq 550 flow cell was used to sequence each immunoSEQ 96-well plate. Turning to the authors' computational methods: Because the immunoSEQ output included only junctional sequences and no quality scores, the filtering could not be the same as the filtering used for full-length reads. To assign V/J genes and CDR3, sequences were annotated using PyIR, a Python wrapper for IgBLAST v1.9, with IMGT germline references. Any read was removed if the V/J assignment was weak (E-value above 1e-6), the CDR3 was missing, or the read contained stop codons, out-of-frame junctions, or ambiguous translated residues. V3J clonotypes were defined by identical inferred V gene, J gene, and CDR3 amino acid sequence. Percentage overlap between repertoires was computed as shared unique clonotypes divided by the size of the smaller repertoire. Repertoire richness was assessed with RTK rarefaction, the Chao1 estimator, and Recon v2.1 estimates of unobserved clonotypes. Generation probabilities for all TCRbeta clonotypes obtained by the gDNA method from a handful of donors were computed using OLGA. TCRdb's version of the immuneACCESS table is confined to in-frame rearrangements and falls short of the full clone set. An unresolved V gene accounts for under half of the shortfall where checked; the remainder is of unknown origin. V and J calls and clone size are given by that table; D and trimming were obtained from the DNA. This sample is represented by roughly 760,000 clones; around 74% of them were singletons. The ten biggest clones cover over 1.5% of the sample.

Cut back by 2 bases and 4 bases, the V and J ends lie 20 bases apart. The germline V gene supplies CDR1 SGHDT and CDR2 YYEEEE. The CDR3 contains 17 residues, cysteine and phenylalanine counted. The CDR3 DNA has 51 bases and is translated from base 1. As concerns this clone: What antigen it recognizes has not been identified. No clone much larger than this one lies a single base away; base qualities are absent.

Donors were healthy HIV-negative adults with no recently reported acute infections or vaccinations. Only Caucasian adults living in Nashville, Tennessee, USA were represented among the donors. Magnetic negative selection was used to enrich CD4+ T cells, after which naive cells were positively selected on CD45RA and the negative fraction became the memory subset. Blood was collected by leukapheresis, and PBMCs were isolated by Ficoll-Histopaque density gradient centrifugation and then cryopreserved in liquid nitrogen vapor phase. Analytical flow cytometry was used to check the purity and quantity of every magnetically sorted T cell population. Genomic DNA was isolated from each sorted fraction and quantified by UV absorbance on a Nanodrop 2000c.

The chain links TRBV5-6 with TRBJ2-3, with the D gene not clear enough to name. The sequencing input was memory CD4+ T cells sorted from blood. Reading the label with the study, this specimen's cell subset or site is: CD45RA-negative fraction. This TCR derives from a woman younger than 45 in good health. The CDR3 reads as follows: CASSLVPGQSLADTQYF. The DNA sequence is TGTGCCAGCAGCTTAGTTCCCGGGCAGTCCCTCGCAGATACGCAGTATTTT.